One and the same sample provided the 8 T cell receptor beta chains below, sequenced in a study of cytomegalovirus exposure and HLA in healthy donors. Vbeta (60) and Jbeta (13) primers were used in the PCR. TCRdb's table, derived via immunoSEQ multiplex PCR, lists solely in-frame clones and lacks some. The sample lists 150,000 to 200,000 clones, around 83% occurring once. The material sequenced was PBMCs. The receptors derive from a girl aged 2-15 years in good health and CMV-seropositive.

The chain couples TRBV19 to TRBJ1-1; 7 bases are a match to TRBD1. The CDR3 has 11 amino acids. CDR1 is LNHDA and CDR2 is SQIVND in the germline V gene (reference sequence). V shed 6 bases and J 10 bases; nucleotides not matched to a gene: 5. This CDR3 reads CASRRDSRAFF. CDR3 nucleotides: TGTGCCAGTAGGCGGGACAGCAGAGCTTTCTTT.

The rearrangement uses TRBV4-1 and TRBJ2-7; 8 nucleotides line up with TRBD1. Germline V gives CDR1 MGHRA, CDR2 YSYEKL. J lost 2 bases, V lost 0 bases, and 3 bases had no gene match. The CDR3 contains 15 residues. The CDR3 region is CASSQETGDAYEQYF. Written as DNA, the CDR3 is TGCGCCAGCAGCCAAGAGACAGGGGATGCCTACGAGCAGTACTTC.

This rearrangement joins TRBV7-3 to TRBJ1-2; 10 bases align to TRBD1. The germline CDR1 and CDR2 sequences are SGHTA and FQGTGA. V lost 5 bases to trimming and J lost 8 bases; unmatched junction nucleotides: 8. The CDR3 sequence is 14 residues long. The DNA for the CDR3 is TGTGCCAGCAGCCAACATGGGACAGGGGTCGGCTACACCTTC. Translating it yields CASSQHGTGVGYTF.

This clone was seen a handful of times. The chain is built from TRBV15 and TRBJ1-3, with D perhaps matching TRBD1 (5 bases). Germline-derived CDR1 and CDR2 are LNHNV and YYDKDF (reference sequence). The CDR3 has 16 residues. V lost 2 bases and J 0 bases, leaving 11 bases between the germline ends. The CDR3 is CATSRILQGSGNTIYF. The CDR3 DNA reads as TGTGCCACCAGCAGAATACTTCAGGGCTCTGGAAACACCATATATTTT.

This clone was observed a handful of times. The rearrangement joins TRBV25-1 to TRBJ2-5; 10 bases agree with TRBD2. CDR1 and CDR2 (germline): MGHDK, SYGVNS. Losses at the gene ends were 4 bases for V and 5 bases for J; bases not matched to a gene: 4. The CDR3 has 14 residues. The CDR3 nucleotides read TGTGCCAGCAGTGTAGCGGGAGGCCGGGAGACCCAGTACTTC. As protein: CASSVAGGRETQYF.

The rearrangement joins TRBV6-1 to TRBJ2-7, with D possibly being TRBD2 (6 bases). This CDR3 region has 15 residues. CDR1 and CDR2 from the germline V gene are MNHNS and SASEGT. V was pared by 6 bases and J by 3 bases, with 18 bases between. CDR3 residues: CASRGWSGLDYEQYF. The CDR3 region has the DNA TGTGCCAGCAGAGGGTGGAGCGGGTTGGACTACGAGCAGTACTTC.

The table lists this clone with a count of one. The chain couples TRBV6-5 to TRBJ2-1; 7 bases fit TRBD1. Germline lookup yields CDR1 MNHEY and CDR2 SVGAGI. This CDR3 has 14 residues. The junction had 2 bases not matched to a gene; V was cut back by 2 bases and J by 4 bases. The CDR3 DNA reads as TGTGCCAGCAGTTACGTGGACAGGTACAATGAGCAGTTCTTC. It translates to CASSYVDRYNEQFF.

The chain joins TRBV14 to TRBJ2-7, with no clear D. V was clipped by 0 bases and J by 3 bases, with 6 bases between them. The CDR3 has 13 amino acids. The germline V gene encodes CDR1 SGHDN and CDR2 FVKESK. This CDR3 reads CASSQEPLYEQYF. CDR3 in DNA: TGTGCCAGCAGCCAAGAACCACTCTACGAGCAGTACTTC.